The TCR beta chain under discussion was sequenced for a study of cytomegalovirus exposure and HLA in healthy donors. Findings of the study overall: An analysis done earlier found most TCR beta V segments productive about 87% or about 30% of the time. Most of the CMV-associated TCR beta chains (in a later analysis) appeared to be HLA-restricted. Later analysis demonstrated an association between a missense DCLRE1C variant and TCR beta V- and J-gene trimming. Reportedly, a later analysis found an Asian-associated ancestry cluster had fewer N-insertions than the roughly 700-donor mean.

The length of the CDR3 is 15 residues. CDR1 LNHDA and CDR2 SQIVND come from the germline V gene (reference sequence). V dropped 7 bases and J dropped 3 bases, with 16 bases sitting between them. Of note for this clone: The antigen is undetermined.

60 Vbeta and 13 Jbeta primers were used in PCR. Libraries were prepared by immunoSEQ multiplex PCR; TCRdb keeps only in-frame clonotypes and omits some of them. The profile shows about 130,000 clones, 70% to 80% of them singletons. The sequence was obtained from a human donor in good health. The chain links TRBV19 to TRBJ1-5; the D gene is possibly TRBD1 (6 bases). Sequencing was carried out using PBMCs. CDR3 amino acids: CASILGGHPNQPQHF. CDR3 nucleotides: TGTGCCAGTATTCTAGGGGGACATCCCAATCAGCCCCAGCATTTT.